This TCR beta chain was sequenced during a study of cytomegalovirus exposure and HLA in healthy donors (TCRdb year 2017). As for the study more broadly: An earlier analysis of 587 of the donors reported 250 to 300 Gb of sequence data and 117 million unique TCR beta sequences from about 179 million T cells. HLA typing covered class I and class II loci at four-digit resolution. The study aimed to test whether signatures of past pathogen exposure could be identified by cataloging public T cell receptors. In addition to the first cohort of hundreds of subjects, a separate validation cohort of about 120 different subjects was used. High-throughput TCR immunosequencing, statistical association of individual TCRs with disease status, and machine learning were combined to predict cytomegalovirus infection status. Among 300 to 500 genotyped donors of the cohort, an average of approximately 200,000 unique TCR beta nucleotide sequences was sequenced per donor, of which about 19% were non-productive. An earlier analysis of approximately 630 of the donors applied high-throughput TCR beta sequencing to assess whether each TCR beta V gene segment acted as functional or pseudogenic. Of the 398 genotyped donors, about 80% fell in the genetic ancestry cluster associated with self-reported Caucasian donors. Approximately 310 gigabases of sequencing data and 70 million to 95 million unique TCR sequences made up an early release that covered some 640 HLA-typed donors. Alongside the repertoire data, information on donor age, sex, ethnicity and CMV serostatus was compiled. Every repertoire in the discovery cohort had been generated on one and the same sequencing platform. A later genetic analysis used genome-wide SNP genotypes for about 60% of the 666 donors, treating that subset as a discovery cohort. The T cell repertoires of several hundred subjects were profiled by immunosequencing and related to cytomegalovirus serostatus. In a later analysis, previously published TCR beta repertoires from 500 to 750 donors were re-analyzed and high-resolution HLA genotyping was added so that TCR occurrence patterns could be studied. Roughly five DR-DQ haplotypes were treated as single units for association and clustering because of strong linkage in the cohort. Rather than using new phenotypic data, the later analysis identified candidate immune exposures from TCR beta sequences and from how often those sequences occurred across donors. Typing coverage differed by locus: A, B, C, DRB1 and DQB1 were typed in roughly 620-640 donors, DQA1 in 522, DPA1 in 600 to 610, and DPB1 in approximately 450.

Taken from the germline V gene, the CDR1 and CDR2 loops are SGHTA and FQGTGA. From the cysteine up to the phenylalanine, the CDR3 has a length of 16 residues. Only CDR3 DNA is held: 48 bases, read in frame from base 1. V is cut back by 4 bases and J by 5 bases, with 11 bases in the junction unmatched. Study-level results and caveats: HLA typing was unavailable for some donors at each locus, so association tests used only the typed subset. The study listed over 150 TCR beta chains as associated with cytomegalovirus. An earlier analysis of some 560 of the donors showed that most TCR beta V segments appeared in productive rearrangements either about 90% or about 30% of the time, which broadly matched IMGT annotations. A later genetic analysis associated a missense DCLRE1C variant with V-gene and J-gene trimming of TCR beta chains, and an independent cohort replicated the association. A few of the identified cytomegalovirus-associated TCR beta chains were confirmed in vitro to be specific for cytomegalovirus antigens. Presence/absence analyses assumed roughly uniform sequencing depth across donors, an assumption that may not hold. Specific HLA alleles were associated with 16,951 TCR beta sequences at a false discovery rate of 0.05 in a later analysis. Approximately 16 rarely observed V segments, including chromosome 9 orphons, were excluded from the earlier analysis of approximately 600 of the donors because counts were too low. Only TCR beta chains were sequenced in this cohort, and the absence of alpha or paired-chain data limited detectable features. A later analysis found that HLA-associated TCR beta chains were more clonally expanded and had lower generation probabilities than equally common non-associated chains. A later genetic analysis reported fewer N-insertions in productive TCRs among donors in an Asian-associated ancestry cluster than the approximately 700-donor mean. Assigning TCR associations to individual alleles was difficult when HLA alleles, especially DR and DQ, strongly co-occurred. Immune exposure information for the cohort was limited to CMV serostatus. A cluster of highly shared sequence variants was judged likely to be a technical artifact of the sequencing pipeline. Most TCR sequences were seen in very few donors, while some public TCRs were found in many individuals. In a later analysis, TCR association rates were found to vary across HLA loci, with the most associated TCRs seen for DRB1 alleles and the fewest for HLA-C alleles. Correlated functional status among segregating V segments might reflect linkage disequilibrium, but an unknown experimental factor could not be ruled out. Several of the top co-occurrence clusters appeared to be linked to parvovirus B19, influenza, CMV and Epstein-Barr virus, according to a later analysis. Most CMV-associated TCR beta chains appeared to be HLA-restricted in a later analysis, and the HLA associations seemed to be driven largely by CMV exposure. The classifier was reported to diagnose cytomegalovirus status with high specificity and sensitivity in both the original and validation cohorts. A further reported finding was that TCR beta sequences accurately predicted the HLA-A and HLA-B alleles for most subjects in the first cohort. Because the 87-base-pair reads could not distinguish some IMGT-functional V segments, including TRBV6-2 and TRBV6-3, those segments were excluded. It was suggested by the authors that the approach could potentially be generalized to other disease states and immunological phenotypes.

Library preparation employed the immunoSEQ multiplex PCR assay. The multiplex PCR relied on a mix of 60 forward primers for TCR Vbeta segments and 13 reverse primers for TCR Jbeta segments. Amplification of the CDR3 region of rearranged TCR beta genes was performed with a multiplex PCR assay on genomic DNA. On the Illumina HiSeq System, the amplified TCR beta libraries were sequenced as 87-base-pair reads. The source study handled its data this way. A later analysis tallied around 80 million unique TCR beta chains across the 640 or so repertoires, and approximately 12 million of those chains were shared by two or more donors. To remove PCR and sequencing errors, raw reads were error-corrected and collapsed into unique sequences using a nearest-neighbor algorithm that merged closely related sequences. V, D and J gene segments were assigned by aligning CDR3 sequences to IMGT reference sequences. Each retained sequence needed at least a six-nucleotide match to both a V gene segment and a J gene segment. A rearrangement was called productive if the CDR3 had no stop codons and remained in frame with V and J, and every other rearrangement was called non-productive. Following IMGT convention, CDR3 was defined as the stretch from the second conserved V-encoded cysteine up to the conserved J-encoded phenylalanine. In an earlier analysis of 550 to 650 of the donors, sequences lacking an unambiguous match to a single V gene segment were excluded. An earlier analysis of several hundred of the donors called V segments functional above 56.7% productive rearrangements and segregating when the between-donor standard deviation exceeded 5%. A statistical classification framework was built for diagnosing cytomegalovirus status from the catalog of TCR beta chain sequences. V and J gene assignment, in a later analysis, came from comparing TCR nucleotide sequences with IMGT/GENE-DB human TR gene sequences. A later analysis assigned CDR3 sequences and most-parsimonious VDJ recombination scenarios with the TCRdist pipeline. In a later analysis, each TCR beta chain was defined by its CDR3 amino acid sequence together with its V-gene family, and reads without a unique V-gene family were excluded. As a way to deal with suspected cross-contamination and a sequencing artifact, a later analysis dropped nearly 600 nucleotide sequences that were highly shared and had low generation probability. In a later analysis, a clonal expansion index was calculated for each public chain from normalized within-repertoire ranks of inferred template counts. In a later analysis, generation probabilities were computed with a VDJ recombination model fitted to out-of-frame rearrangements, and the resulting probabilities were checked against IGoR. Hypergeometric tests were used in a later analysis to score TCR-TCR, TCR-HLA and TCR-CMV co-occurrence, with a repertoire-size bias correction applied to the TCR pairs. To estimate false discovery rates, a later analysis permuted the HLA or CMV assignments 20 times. In a later analysis, co-occurring TCRs were grouped using DBSCAN, and TCRdist sequence similarity was added for clustering within HLA-allele-positive subsets. Co-occurrence clustering excluded repertoires with fewer than 30,000 or more than 120,000 public chains, plus five with anomalous nucleotide sharing. TCRdb retrieved this table from immuneACCESS and kept in-frame rearrangements only. Not all clones are present; in checked studies, unresolved V genes account for under half, and no reason is known for the remainder. That table supplies the V and J calls and clone size; D and trimming were determined from the DNA. This sample gives around 200,000 clones in total; 75% to 90% of them show up just once. The top ten clonotypes cover roughly 0.65% of the sample.

In total, approximately 700 healthy bone marrow donors made up the cohort. All cohort members were sampled while nominally healthy, although unrecorded immune exposures were likely present. The donor tested CMV seronegative, placing the donor among the 300 to 450 seronegative members of the cohort. A peripheral blood sample was collected from each donor, and TCR beta sequencing was performed on peripheral blood mononuclear cells. Genomic DNA extraction from the blood cell samples was performed with the Qiagen DNeasy Blood Extraction Kit. Turning to this clone: Its antigen is unknown. No base qualities exist here, and no much larger clone lies one base off it.

Sample: PBMCs. Recombination joined TRBV7-3 with TRBJ2-3; 8 of the junction bases match TRBD2. This sequence was found in a boy aged 10-17 years in good health and CMV-seronegative. CDR3 region: CASSSLGGGIKDTQYF. DNA sequence: TGTGCCAGCAGCTCTCTCGGGGGGGGCATTAAAGATACGCAGTATTTT.